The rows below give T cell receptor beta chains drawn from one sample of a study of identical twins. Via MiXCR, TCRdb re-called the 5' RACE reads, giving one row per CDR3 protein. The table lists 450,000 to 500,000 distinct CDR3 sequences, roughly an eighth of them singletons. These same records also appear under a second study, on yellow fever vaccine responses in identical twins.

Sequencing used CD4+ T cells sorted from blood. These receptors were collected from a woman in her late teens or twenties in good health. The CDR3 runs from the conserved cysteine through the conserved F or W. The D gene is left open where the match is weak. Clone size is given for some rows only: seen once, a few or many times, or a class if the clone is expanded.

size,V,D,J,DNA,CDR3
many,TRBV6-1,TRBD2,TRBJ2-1,TGTGCCAGCAGAATACGACTAGCGGCTTACAATGAGCAGTTCTTC,CASRIRLAAYNEQFF
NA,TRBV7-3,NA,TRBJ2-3,TGTGCCAGCAGCTTAACGTTAAAAGATACGCAGTATTTT,CASSLTLKDTQYF
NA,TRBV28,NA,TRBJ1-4,TGTGCCAGCAGACGGACAGTTGCAACTAATGAAAAACTGTTTTTT,CASRRTVATNEKLFF
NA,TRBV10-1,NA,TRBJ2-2,TGCGCCAGCAGTGTAGGAAGGGGTGAGAACACCGGGGAGCTGTTTTTT,CASSVGRGENTGELFF
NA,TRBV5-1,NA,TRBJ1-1,TGCGCCAGCAGCTTGTCCAGTCGCACGAACACTGAAGCTTTCTTT,CASSLSSRTNTEAFF
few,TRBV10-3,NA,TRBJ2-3,TGTGCCATCAAAGGACAGACCATCACAGATACGCAGTATTTT,CAIKGQTITDTQYF
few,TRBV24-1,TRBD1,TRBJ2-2,TGTGCCACCAACAGCGACAGGGTACGGGAGCTGTTTTTT,CATNSDRVRELFF
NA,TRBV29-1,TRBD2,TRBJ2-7,TGCAGCGTTGCTGGGACTAGCGGGTTCTACGAGCAGTACTTC,CSVAGTSGFYEQYF
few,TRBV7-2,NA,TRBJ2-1,TGTGCCAGCAGCTCCCCCCGGGCTAGGGGATTTGGTGAGCAGTTCTTC,CASSSPRARGFGEQFF
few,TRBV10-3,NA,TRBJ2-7,TGTGCCATCAGTGAGTCGAGGCAGGGGTGGTCCGAGCAGTACTTC,CAISESRQGWSEQYF
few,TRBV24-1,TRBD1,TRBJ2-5,TGTGCCACCAGTGATCGGACAGGGGGTATCGAGACCCAGTACTTC,CATSDRTGGIETQYF
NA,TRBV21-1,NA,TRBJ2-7,TGTGCCAGCAGCAAAGTGCTTAGGACAGGGGGAGGCTACGAGCAGTACTTC,CASSKVLRTGGGYEQYF
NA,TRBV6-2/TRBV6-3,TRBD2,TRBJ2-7,TGTGCCAGCAGTTACTCCGGGACTAGCCCCTACGAGCAGTACTTC,CASSYSGTSPYEQYF
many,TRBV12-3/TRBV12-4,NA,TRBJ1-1,TGTGCCAGCAGCTCACGCCTCAGGGCTTTCTTT,CASSSRLRAFF
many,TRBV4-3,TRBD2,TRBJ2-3,TGCGCCAGCAGCCAAGATCTAGCGGGAGCCACAGATACGCAGTATTTT,CASSQDLAGATDTQYF
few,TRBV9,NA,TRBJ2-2,TGTGCCAGCAGCGTAATAGGCGGGACCGGGGAGCTGTTTTTT,CASSVIGGTGELFF
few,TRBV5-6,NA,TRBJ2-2,TGTGCCAGCAGCTTCCGCCGGACTATCACCGGGGAGCTGTTTTTT,CASSFRRTITGELFF
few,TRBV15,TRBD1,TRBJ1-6,TGTGCCACGGCGGACAGGGTGATGGAGTCCTATAATTCACCCCTCCACTTT,CATADRVMESYNSPLHF
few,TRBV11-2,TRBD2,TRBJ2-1,TGTGCCAGCAGCCTCTTTATCCCCGGCGGGACTAGCGGCCACAATGAGCAGTTCTTC,CASSLFIPGGTSGHNEQFF
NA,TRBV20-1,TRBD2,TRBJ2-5,TGCAGTGTTAAAGCGGGGCCCCAAGAGACCCAGTACTTC,CSVKAGPQETQYF
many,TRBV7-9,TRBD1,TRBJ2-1,TGTGCCAGCAGCTTAGAAGGGACAGGGTACAATGAGCAGTTCTTC,CASSLEGTGYNEQFF
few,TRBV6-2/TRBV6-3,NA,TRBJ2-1,TGTGCCAGCAGCCAACTCCAGGGAGGGCAGTTCTTC,CASSQLQGGQFF
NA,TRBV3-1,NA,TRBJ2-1,TGTGCCAGCAGCCAAGGGATAAGAGCATGGGAGCAGTTCTTC,CASSQGIRAWEQFF
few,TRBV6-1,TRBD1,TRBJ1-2,TGTGCCAGCAGTACCGGACAGGGTTGGTATGGCTACACCTTC,CASSTGQGWYGYTF
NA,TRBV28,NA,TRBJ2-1,TGTGCCAGCAGTTTGAGAACCTCCGTCACCGACAAACAGCAGTTCTTC,CASSLRTSVTDKQQFF
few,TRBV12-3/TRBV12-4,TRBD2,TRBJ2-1,TGTGCCAGCAGTTCGCGGGGGGTCTCCTACAATGAGCAGTTCTTC,CASSSRGVSYNEQFF
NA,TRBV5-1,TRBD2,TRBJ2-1,TGCGCCAGCAGAGGTAGCGGGAGCTTACATGAGCAGTTCTTC,CASRGSGSLHEQFF
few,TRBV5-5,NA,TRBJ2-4,TGTGCCAGCAGCCGGACCGTAGCCAAAAACATTCAGTACTTC,CASSRTVAKNIQYF
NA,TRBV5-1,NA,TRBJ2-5,TGCGCCAGCAGCTTCCGGTTTAGGGAGACCCAGTACTTC,CASSFRFRETQYF
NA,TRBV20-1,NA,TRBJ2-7,TGCAGTGCGGGGCGAGTCGCGGCCGCCTACGAGCAGTACTTC,CSAGRVAAAYEQYF
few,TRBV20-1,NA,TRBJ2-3,TGCAGTGCCACCTCTAGGACTACCGTCATCACAGATACGCAGTATTTT,CSATSRTTVITDTQYF
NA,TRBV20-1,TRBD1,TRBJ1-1,TGCAGTGCATACAGGGGCGCTGAAGCTTTCTTT,CSAYRGAEAFF
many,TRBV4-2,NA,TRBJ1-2,TGTGCCAGCAGCCAAGAACCTCAGGGGAGGGTTGATGGCTACACCTTC,CASSQEPQGRVDGYTF
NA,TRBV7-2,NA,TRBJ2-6,TGTGCCAGCAGCTCTTCCTCAGGGTTTACTGGGGCCAACGTCCTGACTTTC,CASSSSSGFTGANVLTF
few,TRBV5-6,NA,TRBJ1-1,TGTGCCAGCGGGAGTTGGAGTACTGAAGCTTTCTTT,CASGSWSTEAFF
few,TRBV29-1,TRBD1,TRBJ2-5,TGCAGCGTCGGGACAGGGGTCAGGGAGACCCAGTACTTC,CSVGTGVRETQYF
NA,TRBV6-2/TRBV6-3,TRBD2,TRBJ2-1,TGTGCCAGCAGTATAGCGGGAGGAGTCAATGAGCAGTTCTTC,CASSIAGGVNEQFF
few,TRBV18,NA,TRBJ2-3,TGTGCCAGCTCACCTGCCGGCGCGGGGAGAAGCACAGATACGCAGTATTTT,CASSPAGAGRSTDTQYF
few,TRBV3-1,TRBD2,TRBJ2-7,TGTGCCAGCAGCCAAGTTGCTCCTAGGGGCGGGAGTGCCTACGAGCAGTACTTC,CASSQVAPRGGSAYEQYF
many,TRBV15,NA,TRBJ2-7,TGTGCCACCAGCAGAGACCATGGGAGCTCCTACGAGCAGTACTTC,CATSRDHGSSYEQYF
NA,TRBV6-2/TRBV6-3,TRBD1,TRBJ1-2,TGTGCCAGCAGTCCTCGGACAGGGCTGCCTGGCTACACCTTC,CASSPRTGLPGYTF